This is a list of T cell receptor beta chains from one sample in a study of CD8+ T cells in alopecia areata. TCRdb keeps only in-frame clones here, not all; method: immunoSEQ multiplex PCR. Counted here are over 150,000 clones, around 59% occurring once; the ten biggest clones make up 14%. The sequencing here drew on CD4+ T cells sorted from blood, taken at week 24, from a patient treated with tofacitinib. The receptors here all came from a human donor with alopecia areata. CDR3s include the opening cysteine and the closing phenylalanine or tryptophan. A D gene is named only where the DNA matches it firmly. Not all rows give a size; the values are once, few, many and, for expanded clones, a class.

V,size,length,D,J,DNA,CDR3
TRBV7-9,-,13,-,TRBJ1-3,TGTGCCAGCAGAGGGGGGTCTGGAAACACCATATATTTT,CASRGGSGNTIYF
TRBV19,few,14,-,TRBJ1-2,TGTGCCAGTAGACCCGGAGGCGGTAACTATGGCTACACCTTC,CASRPGGGNYGYTF
TRBV6-5,few,15,-,TRBJ2-6,TGTGCCAGCAAGAAGCTAGCTACTGGGGCCAACGTCCTGACTTTC,CASKKLATGANVLTF
TRBV27,-,14,TRBD1,TRBJ2-7,TGTGCCAGCAGTCCCGGACAGGGGGCAAGCGAGCAGTACTTC,CASSPGQGASEQYF
TRBV29-1,few,11,-,TRBJ2-7,TGCAGCGTCCAACAGGGCTACGAGCAGTACTTC,CSVQQGYEQYF
TRBV10-3,-,12,TRBD1,TRBJ2-3,TGTGCCGCCAAGACAGGGGAGGATACGCAGTATTTT,CAAKTGEDTQYF
TRBV9,-,15,-,TRBJ2-7,TGTGCCAGCAGCGTAGAGGCTGAGCCTTTATACGAGCAGTACTTC,CASSVEAEPLYEQYF
TRBV27,-,15,-,TRBJ1-4,TGTGCCAGCAGTCCATCGTATGCAACTAATGAAAAACTGTTTTTT,CASSPSYATNEKLFF
TRBV7-8,-,20,-,TRBJ2-6,TGTGCCAGCAGCTTAGCGCATTTTAGGGACCTAACCTCTGGGGCCAACGTCCTGACTTTC,CASSLAHFRDLTSGANVLTF
TRBV30,-,13,-,TRBJ1-2,TGTGCCTGGAGTAGGGGAGGAAACTATGGCTACACCTTC,CAWSRGGNYGYTF
TRBV7-2,-,15,TRBD2,TRBJ2-1,TGTGCCAGCAGCCCGCGGGGGACCACCTACAATGAGCAGTTCTTC,CASSPRGTTYNEQFF
TRBV28,many,17,TRBD1,TRBJ2-7,TGTGCCAGCAGCCCTACCCGGACAGGAAGAACCTCCTACGAGCAGTACTTC,CASSPTRTGRTSYEQYF
TRBV18,-,15,TRBD1,TRBJ2-3,TGTGCCAGCTCACTGACCGGACAGGCCACAGATACGCAGTATTTT,CASSLTGQATDTQYF
TRBV9,-,14,-,TRBJ1-2,TGTGCCAGCAGCCCCCCGGAACAGTTCTATGGCTACACCTTC,CASSPPEQFYGYTF
TRBV7-9,-,14,TRBD1,TRBJ1-1,TGTGCCAGCAGCCGAGGGACAGTCAACACTGAAGCTTTCTTT,CASSRGTVNTEAFF
TRBV11-2,-,17,TRBD2,TRBJ2-2,TGTGCCAGCAGCCCAGAAAAAGCGGGGGAGAACACCGGGGAGCTGTTTTTT,CASSPEKAGENTGELFF
TRBV9,-,15,-,TRBJ2-2,TGTGCCAGCAGCGTAGCTCACACGCTCACCGGGGAGCTGTTTTTT,CASSVAHTLTGELFF
TRBV6-5,once,14,TRBD2,TRBJ2-1,TGTGCCAGCAGCGGGGGGGCCTCCTACAATGAGCAGTTCTTC,CASSGGASYNEQFF
TRBV5-6,-,14,-,TRBJ1-5,TGTGCCAGCAGCTTGGACGGGGGGAATCTGCCCCAGCATTTT,CASSLDGGNLPQHF
TRBV7-2,-,13,-,TRBJ1-2,TGTGCCAGCAGCCGTGGGGGTAACTATGGCTACACCTTC,CASSRGGNYGYTF
TRBV29-1,few,13,-,TRBJ1-1,TGCAGCGTCCGCAGGGCGGCGAACACTGAAGCTTTCTTT,CSVRRAANTEAFF
TRBV25-1,few,12,-,TRBJ1-2,TGTGCCAGCAGTGACAGGTCCTATGGCTACACCTTC,CASSDRSYGYTF
TRBV30,-,13,-,TRBJ1-5,TGTGCCTGGAGTGCAATGGGGAATCAGCCCCAGCATTTT,CAWSAMGNQPQHF
TRBV2,-,12,-,TRBJ2-7,TGTGCCAGCAGTAAGACGGTGGGGGGAGAGTACTTC,CASSKTVGGEYF
TRBV9,-,16,-,TRBJ1-6,TGTGCCAGCAGCGAGCGGATGAGCTCCTATAATTCACCCCTCCACTTT,CASSERMSSYNSPLHF
TRBV6-5,-,15,-,TRBJ2-1,TGTGCCAGCACCCCGGCGCAGGGGATCGTGGATGAGCAGTTCTTC,CASTPAQGIVDEQFF
TRBV30,-,15,TRBD1,TRBJ2-1,TGTGCCTGGACTAGAGGGGACAGGGTCGGTAGTGAGCAGTTCTTC,CAWTRGDRVGSEQFF
TRBV5-6,-,12,-,TRBJ2-1,TGTGCCAGCAGCTTGGCAGGTAATGAGCAGTTCTTC,CASSLAGNEQFF
TRBV7-8,-,13,-,TRBJ2-5,TGTGCCAGCAGCTTAGAGTCGGGAAAGACCCAGTACTTC,CASSLESGKTQYF
TRBV29-1,few,13,-,TRBJ1-1,TGCAGCGTCCGCCGCGACATGAACACTGAAGCTTTCTTT,CSVRRDMNTEAFF
TRBV9,-,14,TRBD1,TRBJ2-7,TGTGCCAGCAGCGTAAGCCAGGGGGCGGGGGAGCAGTACTTC,CASSVSQGAGEQYF
TRBV9,few,15,TRBD1,TRBJ1-6,TGTGCCAGCAGCGTAGAGGGCAGGGGGAATTCACCCCTCCACTTT,CASSVEGRGNSPLHF
TRBV5-4,-,15,-,TRBJ2-7,TGTGCCAGCAGCTTGGCCAGTGGCAACTCCTACGAGCAGTACTTC,CASSLASGNSYEQYF
TRBV25-1,-,12,-,TRBJ2-7,TGTGCCAGCAGGGGAGGCTCCTACGAGCAGTACTTC,CASRGGSYEQYF
TRBV12-5,-,15,-,TRBJ1-6,TGTGCTAGTGGTTGGGTTGGAAGTAGTAATTCACCCCTCCACTTT,CASGWVGSSNSPLHF
TRBV4-2,few,14,-,TRBJ2-5,TGTGCCAGCAGCCAAGACTCCGGACAAGAGACCCAGTACTTC,CASSQDSGQETQYF
TRBV28,-,13,-,TRBJ1-1,TGTGCCATCGCGGTACACCCGAACACTGAAGCTTTCTTT,CAIAVHPNTEAFF
TRBV30,-,14,TRBD2,TRBJ2-7,TGTGCCTGGACACCGGGACTAGCCAAATCCGAGCAGTACTTC,CAWTPGLAKSEQYF
TRBV5-1,-,17,TRBD1,TRBJ2-5,TGCGCCAGCAGCTTGGGCCGGACAGGGGGCCTCCAGGAGACCCAGTACTTC,CASSLGRTGGLQETQYF
TRBV15,-,17,-,TRBJ2-7,TGTGCCACCAGCAGAGGGGGGTCGGTTACCCACCCACTCGAGCAGTACTTC,CATSRGGSVTHPLEQYF
TRBV11-3,-,13,-,TRBJ2-7,TGTGCCAGCAGATTGGATACCGCCGGGGAGCAGTACTTC,CASRLDTAGEQYF
TRBV4-2,-,14,-,TRBJ2-7,TGTGCCAGCAGCCAAGCGTTGCGTTCCTACGAGCAGTACTTC,CASSQALRSYEQYF
TRBV30,-,14,-,TRBJ2-2,TGTGCCTGGAGTGACCCAGGTTACCCCGGGGAGCTGTTTTTT,CAWSDPGYPGELFF
TRBV27,-,13,-,TRBJ1-2,TGTGCCAGCAGTTTACAGGGTGGTTATGGCTACACCTTC,CASSLQGGYGYTF
TRBV7-9,-,13,-,TRBJ1-1,TGTGCCAGCAGCTTAGTTGAGGGGACTGAAGCTTTCTTT,CASSLVEGTEAFF
TRBV5-1,-,14,TRBD1,TRBJ1-1,TGCGCCAGCAGGAGACAGGGAGTCGGAACTGAAGCTTTCTTT,CASRRQGVGTEAFF
TRBV5-1,-,16,-,TRBJ1-1,TGCGCCAGCAGCTTGGTGGAGTTGACAGGAAGCACTGAAGCTTTCTTT,CASSLVELTGSTEAFF
TRBV7-3,-,15,TRBD1,TRBJ1-1,TGTGCCAGCAGCTTAAACGACAGGGCGAACACTGAAGCTTTCTTT,CASSLNDRANTEAFF
TRBV5-1,-,16,TRBD2,TRBJ2-7,TGCGCCAGCAGCTTGGATGGGGGACTAGCGGGGCGAGAGCAGTACTTC,CASSLDGGLAGREQYF
TRBV30,-,13,-,TRBJ2-7,TGTGCCTGGAGTGTAAGTCTATCCTACGAGCAGTACTTC,CAWSVSLSYEQYF
TRBV4-2,once,15,TRBD1,TRBJ1-4,TGTGCCAGCAGCCTGGACAGGGTTTCGAATGAAAAACTGTTTTTT,CASSLDRVSNEKLFF
TRBV5-1,-,14,-,TRBJ2-5,TGCGCCAGCAGCAAAGGGACAAATGTGGAGACCCAGTACTTC,CASSKGTNVETQYF
TRBV29-1,-,11,-,TRBJ1-4,TGCACCGGTGGGGGGGACGGAGGACTGTTTTTT,CTGGGDGGLFF
TRBV29-1,-,15,-,TRBJ2-5,TGCAGCGTTTCGGTCCCAGCGGGCCCGCAAGAGACCCAGTACTTC,CSVSVPAGPQETQYF